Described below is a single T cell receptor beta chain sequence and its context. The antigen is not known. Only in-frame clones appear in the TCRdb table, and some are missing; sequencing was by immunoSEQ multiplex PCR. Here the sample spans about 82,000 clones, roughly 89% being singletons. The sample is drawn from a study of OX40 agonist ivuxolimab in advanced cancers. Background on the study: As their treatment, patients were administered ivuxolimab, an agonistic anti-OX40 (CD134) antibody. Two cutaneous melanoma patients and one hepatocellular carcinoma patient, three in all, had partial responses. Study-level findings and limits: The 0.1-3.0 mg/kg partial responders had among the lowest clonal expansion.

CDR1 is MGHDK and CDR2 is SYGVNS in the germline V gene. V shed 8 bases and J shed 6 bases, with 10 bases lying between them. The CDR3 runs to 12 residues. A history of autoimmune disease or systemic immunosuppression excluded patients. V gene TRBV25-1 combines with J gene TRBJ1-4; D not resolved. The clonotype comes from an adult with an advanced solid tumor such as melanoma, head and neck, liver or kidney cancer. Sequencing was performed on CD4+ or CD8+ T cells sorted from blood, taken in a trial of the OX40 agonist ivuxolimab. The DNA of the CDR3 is TGTGCCAGCTCCCAGTTATATGAAAAACTGTTTTTT. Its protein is CASSQLYEKLFF.